The rows below give T cell receptor beta chains drawn from one sample of a study of blood T cell repertoires in COVID-19. The method was immunoSEQ multiplex PCR; TCRdb's version includes in-frame clones alone and lacks a portion of them. The sample carries about 160,000 clones, roughly 89% recorded once. The sample was peripheral blood. The receptors originated from a woman in her seventies with COVID-19, enrolled during active disease. CDR3s include the opening cysteine and the closing phenylalanine or tryptophan. Each record gives: D gene, J gene, clone size, V gene, CDR3 protein, CDR3 DNA. D genes are given only for firm matches. Clone size, where shown, is once, few, many, or a class for clones that have expanded.

D: TRBD2
J: TRBJ2-3
size: .
V: TRBV7-3
CDR3: CASSPQAGEISTDTQYF
DNA: TGTGCCAGCAGCCCCCAAGCGGGGGAGATTAGCACAGATACGCAGTATTTT

D: .
J: TRBJ1-2
size: .
V: TRBV7-2
CDR3: CASSSTVYGYTF
DNA: TGTGCCAGCAGCTCGACAGTCTATGGCTACACCTTC

D: .
J: TRBJ2-7
size: .
V: TRBV29-1
CDR3: CSVRPGNYEQYF
DNA: TGCAGCGTTCGGCCGGGAAACTACGAGCAGTACTTC

D: TRBD2
J: TRBJ2-3
size: .
V: TRBV3-1/TRBV3-2
CDR3: CASSHKGGTSGARDTQYF
DNA: TGTGCCAGCAGCCACAAAGGGGGGACTAGCGGGGCCAGGGATACGCAGTATTTT

D: TRBD1
J: TRBJ1-1
size: few
V: TRBV11-1
CDR3: CASSFWGQGVTEAFF
DNA: TGTGCCAGCAGCTTCTGGGGACAGGGGGTCACTGAAGCTTTCTTT

D: TRBD1
J: TRBJ1-1
size: .
V: TRBV2
CDR3: CASRRDSLTEAFF
DNA: TGTGCCAGCAGGCGGGACAGCCTCACTGAAGCTTTCTTT

D: TRBD1
J: TRBJ1-1
size: once
V: TRBV7-9
CDR3: CASSLGGTVNTEAFF
DNA: TGTGCCAGCAGCTTAGGGGGGACAGTCAACACTGAAGCTTTCTTT

D: .
J: TRBJ2-1
size: .
V: TRBV11-2
CDR3: CASSSTGYRSSYNEQFF
DNA: TGTGCCAGCAGCTCCACAGGCTATCGTAGCTCCTACAATGAGCAGTTCTTC

D: .
J: TRBJ2-1
size: .
V: TRBV12-3/TRBV12-4
CDR3: CASSLTRWSEQFF
DNA: TGTGCCAGCAGTTTAACCCGGTGGTCGGAGCAGTTCTTC

D: .
J: TRBJ1-6
size: .
V: TRBV2
CDR3: CASSTQGQGSPLHF
DNA: TGTGCCAGCAGCACTCAGGGGCAAGGTTCACCCCTCCACTTT

D: TRBD1
J: TRBJ2-1
size: .
V: TRBV29-1
CDR3: CSVDSDRGNYNEQFF
DNA: TGCAGCGTTGACAGCGACAGGGGGAACTACAATGAGCAGTTCTTC

D: TRBD2
J: TRBJ2-3
size: .
V: TRBV18
CDR3: CASSPTSGGVTDTQYF
DNA: TGTGCCAGCTCGCCAACTAGCGGGGGGGTCACAGATACGCAGTATTTT

D: TRBD1
J: TRBJ1-4
size: .
V: TRBV19
CDR3: CASRADRTGRNEKLFF
DNA: TGTGCCAGTAGAGCGGATCGGACAGGAAGGAATGAAAAACTGTTTTTT

D: .
J: TRBJ2-1
size: .
V: TRBV27
CDR3: CASSLLDYPSYNEQFF
DNA: TGTGCCAGCAGTTTATTGGACTACCCCTCCTACAATGAGCAGTTCTTC

D: .
J: TRBJ1-5
size: few
V: TRBV19
CDR3: CASDAGGHQPQHF
DNA: TGTGCCAGTGATGCCGGGGGGCATCAGCCCCAGCATTTT

D: .
J: TRBJ2-1
size: .
V: TRBV9
CDR3: CASSVQGRGGYNEQFF
DNA: TGTGCCAGCAGCGTACAGGGTCGTGGGGGGTACAATGAGCAGTTCTTC

D: TRBD1
J: TRBJ1-2
size: .
V: TRBV9
CDR3: CASSRDSLEGGYTF
DNA: TGTGCCAGCAGCCGGGACAGCCTGGAGGGAGGCTACACCTTC

D: .
J: TRBJ2-2
size: .
V: TRBV11-1
CDR3: CASSRTGFGELFF
DNA: TGTGCCAGCAGCCGAACAGGGTTCGGGGAGCTGTTTTTT

D: .
J: TRBJ1-5
size: .
V: TRBV28
CDR3: CASSLPGNNQPQHF
DNA: TGTGCCAGCAGTTTACCAGGGAACAATCAGCCCCAGCATTTT

D: TRBD1
J: TRBJ1-2
size: .
V: TRBV30
CDR3: CAWGDRGYGYTF
DNA: TGTGCCTGGGGAGACAGGGGGTATGGCTACACCTTC

D: TRBD1
J: TRBJ1-2
size: .
V: TRBV5-6
CDR3: CASSPERRGNFGYTF
DNA: TGTGCCAGCAGCCCGGAGCGCAGGGGGAACTTCGGCTACACCTTC

D: .
J: TRBJ1-5
size: .
V: TRBV4-1
CDR3: CASSQGGMDYSNQPQHF
DNA: TGCGCCAGCAGCCAAGGCGGAATGGATTATAGCAATCAGCCCCAGCATTTT

D: .
J: TRBJ1-3
size: .
V: TRBV28
CDR3: CASSLSLSGNTIYF
DNA: TGTGCCAGCAGTTTAAGCCTCTCTGGAAACACCATATATTTT

D: .
J: TRBJ1-2
size: .
V: TRBV5-6
CDR3: CASSLTGQIKGYGYTF
DNA: TGTGCCAGCAGCCTAACGGGACAAATAAAAGGCTATGGCTACACCTTC

D: .
J: TRBJ1-3
size: .
V: TRBV4-1
CDR3: CASSQDLGQSLGNTIYF
DNA: TGCGCCAGCAGCCAAGATCTTGGGCAGAGCCTAGGAAACACCATATATTTT

D: TRBD1
J: TRBJ1-6
size: .
V: TRBV6-5
CDR3: CASSLSGTGHSPLHF
DNA: TGTGCCAGCAGCCTGTCCGGGACAGGGCATTCACCCCTCCACTTT

D: TRBD1
J: TRBJ1-1
size: few
V: TRBV10-2
CDR3: CASRSTGDFELAFF
DNA: TGCGCCAGCAGATCGACAGGGGATTTCGAGTTAGCTTTCTTT

D: TRBD2
J: TRBJ2-1
size: .
V: TRBV19
CDR3: CASSMEAGGSYNEQFF
DNA: TGTGCCAGTAGTATGGAAGCGGGGGGATCTTACAATGAGCAGTTCTTC

D: .
J: TRBJ1-5
size: .
V: TRBV6-2/TRBV6-3
CDR3: CASSYSRNVNQPQHF
DNA: TGTGCCAGCAGTTACTCGAGAAACGTGAATCAGCCCCAGCATTTT

D: TRBD1
J: TRBJ1-1
size: .
V: TRBV18
CDR3: CASSRFMPGQGEISEAFF
DNA: TGTGCCAGCTCACGCTTCATGCCGGGACAGGGGGAGATCAGTGAAGCTTTCTTT